Listed here is a single T cell receptor beta chain. The antigen is undetermined. These data belong to a study of identical twins. General study points: The degree of excess twin sharing was weaker in beta out-of-frame sequences. Insertion counts were lower in abundant cord blood beta clonotypes, a trend that memory repertoires did not show.

One entry per CDR3 protein, called by TCRdb with MiXCR from the 5' RACE reads. The sample contains 240,000 or so distinct CDR3 sequences, 9.5% to 15% of which appear only once. This sample was shared with a second study, whose subject was yellow fever vaccine responses in identical twins. That paper notes: Twin vaccine T cell responses reportedly seemed partly convergent, partly personalized.

This receptor was obtained from a woman under 30 in good health. Material for sequencing was memory (CD45RO+) T cells sorted from blood.

The CDR3 sequence is CASSFTPDRGSNTGELFF. In nucleotides, the CDR3 is TGTGCCAGCAGCTTCACCCCGGACAGGGGGTCGAACACCGGGGAGCTGTTTTTT. V and J are TRBV7-6 and TRBJ2-2, with 10 bases identical to TRBD1. CDR3 length: 18 residues. Looked up from germline, CDR1 is SGHVS and CDR2 is FNYEAQ. Trimming cost V 3 bases and J 0 bases; bases outside gene matches: 7.